The 27 T cell receptor beta chains presented below share a single source sample, sequenced in a study of T cell repertoires in cytomegalovirus infection. TCRdb ran MiXCR on the reads and lists one entry per CDR3 protein. The table records about 740,000 distinct CDR3 sequences, 35% of them present only once. Sequencing was done on a sample of PBMCs. The receptors shown here come from a human donor in good health (CMV status not recorded). Some clones in this sample may be carry-over from other donors' samples.

This sequence joins TRBV11-2 and TRBJ2-1, with D perhaps given as TRBD1 or TRBD2 (5 bases each). The germline V gene has CDR1 SGHAT and CDR2 FQNNGV. The CDR3 sequence is 14 residues long. The germline V and J ends were trimmed by 1 base and 10 bases, with 14 bases remaining between them. The CDR3 DNA is TGTGCCAGCAGCTTAGGCCTGAGGGGCGAAGAGCAGTTCTTC. Translating gives CASSLGLRGEEQFF.

The rearrangement links TRBV19 to TRBJ1-1; possible D gene TRBD1, 5 bases. The CDR3 consists of 14 residues. Trimming stripped 0 bases from V and 4 bases from J, with 9 bases between. In germline, CDR1 is LNHDA, CDR2 SQIVND (reference sequence). CDR3 bases: TGTGCCAGTAGTATAGATCCGGGGACCACTGAAGCTTTCTTT. It specifies CASSIDPGTTEAFF.

This clonotype was recorded at least ten times. This sequence joins TRBV7-2 and TRBJ1-5; no firm D call. Between the trimmed V and J ends, which lost 2 bases and 7 bases, there was a span of 9 bases. CDR3 length: 13 residues. The germline gives CDR1 SGHTA, CDR2 FQGNSA. This CDR3 is CASSLSPQQPQHF. CDR3 DNA sequence: TGTGCCAGCAGCTTAAGTCCTCAACAGCCCCAGCATTTT.

V and J are TRBV28 and TRBJ2-6; 7 positions match TRBD1. Germline CDR1 and CDR2: MDHEN and SYDVKM. The length of the CDR3 is 16 residues. Trimming cost V 6 bases and J 4 bases; bases outside gene matches: 9. CDR3 bases: TGTGCCAGCAGCGTACGGGACAGTTCCGGGGCCAACGTCCTGACTTTC. Translating it yields CASSVRDSSGANVLTF.

This clonotype appeared a few times. The chain is built from TRBV5-1 and TRBJ2-2, with 7 bases that match TRBD2. Per germline, CDR1 SGHRS and CDR2 YFSETQ. V shed 6 bases and J 2 bases; nucleotides not matched to a gene: 4. The CDR3 has 14 residues. The CDR3 is CASKLAVNTGELFF. CDR3 bases: TGCGCCAGCAAGCTAGCGGTCAACACCGGGGAGCTGTTTTTT.

This clonotype has only a few counts. The J gene is TRBJ1-1, the V gene TRBV30; no definite D call. Deletions cut 3 bases from V and 1 base from J, with 18 bases between. The CDR3 totals 16 residues. Per the germline V gene, CDR1 is GTSNPN and CDR2 is SVGIG (reference sequence). The CDR3 reads CAWRPTAAARNTEAFF. The CDR3 nucleotides are TGTGCCTGGAGACCGACCGCGGCAGCTAGGAACACTGAAGCTTTCTTT.

This chain joins TRBV4-2 and TRBJ1-2, with unresolved D. From germline, CDR1 is LGHNA and CDR2 YNFKEQ. V dropped 1 base and J dropped 8 bases, with 11 bases sitting between them. The CDR3 has 13 amino acids. The CDR3 here is CASSQGRSGGYTF. The DNA of the CDR3 is TGTGCCAGCAGCCAAGGACGGTCCGGGGGCTACACCTTC.

This clonotype has a handful of counts. The rearrangement joins TRBV5-1 to TRBJ2-1, with 8 bases aligning to TRBD2. The V gene end was trimmed by 2 bases and the J gene end by 9 bases; junction bases not matched to a gene: 13. From germline, CDR1 is SGHRS and CDR2 YFSETQ. The CDR3 spans 16 residues. CDR3 nucleotide sequence: TGCGCCAGCAGCTTCTTGGGTAGCGGGAAAGGTAGTGAGCAGTTCTTC. Translation gives CASSFLGSGKGSEQFF.

V gene TRBV4-1 combines with J gene TRBJ2-2; D gene unclear. V was clipped by 3 bases and J by 6 bases, with 11 bases between them. CDR1 and CDR2 (germline): MGHRA, YSYEKL. CDR3 length equals 14 residues. The CDR3 here is CASSHSWDPGELFF. The CDR3 nucleotides read TGCGCCAGCAGCCACTCGTGGGATCCCGGGGAGCTGTTTTTT.

This chain links TRBV9 with TRBJ2-2; D may match TRBD1 or TRBD2 (5 bases each). The CDR3 contains 14 residues. Germline V CDR1 and CDR2: SGDLS, YYNGEE. V lost 0 bases, J lost 4 bases, and 7 bases lay in between. CDR3 sequence reads: CASSVGGTTGELFF. DNA of the CDR3: TGTGCCAGCAGCGTAGGGGGGACCACCGGGGAGCTGTTTTTT.

Notes on this clonotype: The CDR3 does not close with the conserved phenylalanine or tryptophan, likely indicating a read error. J is TRBJ1-2 and V is TRBV7-6; 7 nucleotides match TRBD1. The germline CDR1 and CDR2 sequences are SGHVS and FNYEAQ. This CDR3 has 14 amino acids. V dropped 5 bases and J dropped 0; count of bases not matched to a gene: 3. The CDR3 DNA reads as TGTGCCAGCAGCCGGACAGGAGCTAACTATGGCTACACCTTA. The encoded protein is CASSRTGANYGYTL.

This clonotype has more than one count but fewer than ten. The rearrangement joins TRBV19 to TRBJ1-5, with D possibly TRBD1 on 5 matching bases. CDR1 LNHDA and CDR2 SQIVND come from the germline V gene (reference sequence). This CDR3 contains 13 residues. Trimming removed 3 bases from V and 9 bases from J, with 12 bases in between. The DNA of the CDR3 is TGTGCCAGTAGTATTGACAGCGAAGGGCCCCAGCATTTT. Translating gives CASSIDSEGPQHF.

This clonotype was seen only once. V usage is TRBV11-2 and J usage is TRBJ1-1; 7 nucleotides agree with TRBD1. The trim removed 5 bases at V and 0 bases at J, leaving 6 bases unmatched. CDR1 and CDR2 from the germline V gene are SGHAT and FQNNGV. This CDR3 region has 15 residues. The CDR3 spells CASSLRGGLNTEAFF. Written as DNA, the CDR3 is TGTGCCAGCAGCCTTCGAGGGGGCCTGAACACTGAAGCTTTCTTT.

The chain links TRBV20-1 to TRBJ2-7; 9 nucleotides match TRBD1. J gave up 3 bases and V 6 bases, and 9 bases lay outside the gene matches. Germline V lookup: CDR1 DFQATT, CDR2 SNEGSKA (reference sequence). The CDR3 consists of 14 residues. CDR3 loop: CSARRTGAGYEQYF. The CDR3 DNA reads as TGCAGTGCGCGACGGACAGGGGCGGGCTACGAGCAGTACTTC.

This chain's CDR3 is CAISKWRDSNTEAFF. The CDR3 DNA is TGTGCCATCAGTAAATGGAGGGACTCGAACACTGAAGCTTTCTTT. This chain uses TRBV10-3 with TRBJ1-1, with D maybe TRBD1 (5 bases). Looked up from germline, CDR1 is ENHRY and CDR2 is SYGVKD. There are 15 residues in the CDR3. Trimming removed 5 bases from V and 1 base from J, with 14 bases in between.

In this sample, this clonotype turned up a few times. This rearrangement joins TRBV6-2 or TRBV6-3 to TRBJ2-1, with D perhaps matching TRBD2 (6 bases). This CDR3 is built from 16 residues. The V and J ends lost 7 bases and 10 bases respectively, with 26 bases between them. CDR1 is MNHEY, CDR2 SVGEGT, per germline. The CDR3 DNA sequence: TGTGCCAGCACCCTTATAGAGGGAGGACTTCGCCGCGAGCAGTTCTTC. Its protein is CASTLIEGGLRREQFF.

The chain uses TRBV27 and TRBJ1-6, with a possible D match to TRBD1 (5 bases). The CDR3 is 15 residues long. Deletions cut 9 bases from V and 2 bases from J, with 14 bases between. Germline V lookup: CDR1 MNHEY, CDR2 SMNVEV (reference sequence). The CDR3 loop is CASATGPTYNSPLHF. In DNA, the CDR3 is TGTGCCAGTGCTACGGGGCCCACCTATAATTCACCCCTCCACTTT.

The rearrangement links TRBV12-3 or TRBV12-4 to TRBJ2-1; 8 bases are shared with TRBD2. CDR3 length: 17 residues. V trimming: 4 bases; J trimming: 2 bases; junction bases outside the gene matches: 10. CDR3 DNA sequence: TGTGCCAGCAGTTCCCCGGGAAGCGGGAGAACCTACAATGAGCAGTTCTTC. Protein sequence: CASSSPGSGRTYNEQFF.

With respect to this clonotype: The junction does not match germline at one end; this may be a read error. The V call is TRBV6-6, the J call TRBJ1-1; D not resolved. This CDR3 has 14 amino acids. CDR1 is MNHNY and CDR2 is SVGAGI in the germline V gene (reference sequence). CDR3: CASSYSGLNTAAFF. In nucleotides, the CDR3 is TGTGCCAGCAGTTATTCCGGTTTGAACACTGCAGCTTTCTTT.

The gene calls are TRBV6-6 and TRBJ1-6, with D uncertain. Germline-derived CDR1 and CDR2 are MNHNY and SVGAGI (reference sequence). Trimming left V 6 bases short and J 5 bases short, with 11 bases between. This CDR3 is built from 14 residues. This CDR3 is CASRLGRNNSPLHF. CDR3 nucleotides: TGTGCCAGCAGACTCGGACGGAATAATTCACCCCTCCACTTT.

The chain has TRBV5-4 and TRBJ2-3, with D unresolved. CDR3 size: 13 residues. Per germline, CDR1 SGHNT and CDR2 YYREEE (reference sequence). V lost 4 bases and J 2 bases, leaving 8 bases between the germline ends. The CDR3 DNA is TGTGCCAGCAGCGCCAACCCCACAGATACGCAGTATTTT. It translates to CASSANPTDTQYF.

About this clonotype itself: At one end, the junction sequence differs from germline, possibly due to a read error. The chain carries TRBV6-8 and TRBJ2-7; TRBD1 matches 7 bases. The V gene's germline CDR1 is MNHGY and CDR2 SAAAGT. The CDR3 has 15 residues. The CDR3 nucleotides read TGTGCCATCAGTTGGATCCGGGACAGCATCTACGAGCAGTACTTC. As protein: CAISWIRDSIYEQYF.

This clonotype was observed a few times. The CDR3 spells CASSFTGTYNNEQFF. The CDR3 DNA reads TGTGCCAGCAGCTTCACCGGGACTTATAACAATGAGCAGTTCTTC. This chain uses TRBV7-3 with TRBJ2-1; perhaps TRBD2 as D (6 bases). CDR1 is SGHTA, CDR2 FQGTGA, per germline. With 3 bases removed from V and 5 bases from J, the gap between germline ends came to 14 bases. The CDR3 sequence is 15 residues long.

This sequence joins TRBV6-5 and TRBJ1-4; TRBD1 might be the D (6 bases). Trimming took 6 bases from V and 10 from J, leaving 18 bases between them. Germline lookup yields CDR1 MNHEY and CDR2 SVGAGI. The CDR3 runs 14 residues. The CDR3 sequence is CASRPGTEGGKLFF. The CDR3 bases are TGTGCCAGCAGGCCCGGAACGGAGGGGGGAAAACTGTTTTTT.

V and J are TRBV7-2 and TRBJ1-1; D gene uncertain. Trimming took off 3 bases at V and 5 bases at J, with 13 bases between the two ends. The CDR3 has 14 residues. CDR1 is SGHTA, CDR2 FQGNSA, per germline. CDR3: CASSFAGRETEAFF. Written as DNA, the CDR3 is TGTGCCAGCAGCTTTGCCGGCCGGGAGACTGAAGCTTTCTTT.

The genes are TRBV28 and TRBJ2-3; unclear D gene. The CDR3 is 12 amino acids. The germline V and J ends were trimmed by 7 bases and 2 bases, with 7 bases remaining between them. Germline CDR1 MDHEN, CDR2 SYDVKM. The CDR3 protein is CASNVATDTQYF. The CDR3 DNA follows: TGTGCCAGCAACGTAGCCACAGATACGCAGTATTTT.

In its sample, this clonotype was seen many times. V and J are TRBV6-1 and TRBJ1-1; TRBD1 might be the D (6 bases). The CDR3 has 13 residues. Trimming pared 9 bases from V and 5 bases from J, leaving 16 bases between. Germline V CDR1 and CDR2: MNHNS, SASEGT. The CDR3 DNA follows: TGTGCCAGTGCGAGGGGGGAAATAACTGAAGCTTTCTTT. Its protein product is CASARGEITEAFF.